This T cell receptor (beta chain) was captured in a study of cytomegalovirus exposure and HLA in healthy donors. 60 Vbeta and 13 Jbeta primers were used in PCR. Using immunoSEQ multiplex PCR, the repertoire was profiled, and TCRdb retains in-frame clones only, with some absent. The table shows roughly 200,000 clones, with 75% to 85% occurring only once. The sequenced material came from PBMCs. This clonotype originated in a woman aged 40 to 50 in good health and CMV-seronegative.

Written as DNA, the CDR3 is TGTGCCAGCAGTTATTCGGACAGGGGGCTTGAAAAACTGTTTTTT. This gives the protein CASSYSDRGLEKLFF. The gene calls are TRBV6-6 and TRBJ1-4, with 11 bases lining up with TRBD1. The CDR3 has 15 amino acids. Germline trimming cut 3 bases from V and 7 bases from J; bases unmatched to any gene: 4. Germline assignment: CDR1 MNHNY and CDR2 SVGAGI (reference sequence).